These T cell receptor beta chains were read from a single sample in a study of PD-1 blockade in classical Hodgkin lymphoma. The method was immunoSEQ multiplex PCR; TCRdb's version includes in-frame clones alone and lacks a portion of them. Of about 26,000 clones in the sample, under 90% were seen once. The source material was peripheral blood mononuclear cells (PBMCs), sampled at baseline. Every receptor here comes from a human donor with classical Hodgkin lymphoma. The CDR3 runs from the conserved cysteine through the conserved F or W. Each record gives: J gene, clone size, D gene, V gene, CDR3 protein, CDR3 DNA. D genes are given only for firm matches. Some rows have no size entry. The others give once, few or many, or a class for an expanded clone.

TRBJ2-3 | . | . | TRBV5-1 | CASSWGGGTDTQYF | TGCGCCAGCAGCTGGGGGGGCGGCACAGATACGCAGTATTTT
TRBJ2-3 | once | . | TRBV5-1 | CASSLTLGDTQYF | TGCGCCAGCAGCTTGACTCTAGGCGATACGCAGTATTTT
TRBJ1-4 | . | TRBD1 | TRBV7-8 | CASSLGTGPEKLFF | TGTGCCAGCAGCTTAGGGACAGGGCCTGAAAAACTGTTTTTT
TRBJ2-7 | . | . | TRBV7-3 | CASSLTGYEQYF | TGTGCCAGCAGCTTAACGGGGTACGAGCAGTACTTC
TRBJ2-5 | . | . | TRBV5-1 | CASSPGMVTQETQYF | TGCGCCAGCAGCCCGGGTATGGTTACCCAAGAGACCCAGTACTTC
TRBJ2-7 | . | . | TRBV13 | CASSFGGGFSYEQYF | TGTGCCAGCAGCTTTGGCGGGGGCTTCTCCTACGAGCAGTACTTC
TRBJ1-1 | few | . | TRBV4-2 | CASSQDKGGTANTEAFF | TGTGCCAGCAGCCAAGATAAGGGAGGGACGGCGAACACTGAAGCTTTCTTT
TRBJ1-5 | once | . | TRBV19 | CASSTSRPGQPQHF | TGTGCCAGTAGTACCTCGCGACCGGGTCAGCCCCAGCATTTT
TRBJ1-1 | . | . | TRBV7-9 | CASSLDQGMSFF | TGTGCCAGCAGCTTAGACCAGGGGATGTCTTTCTTT
TRBJ2-7 | . | TRBD1 | TRBV5-1 | CASSLGTGVSYEQYF | TGCGCCAGCAGCTTGGGGACAGGGGTGAGCTACGAGCAGTACTTC
TRBJ1-3 | . | . | TRBV5-5 | CASSPGVSSGNTIYF | TGTGCCAGCAGCCCGGGCGTCAGCTCTGGAAACACCATATATTTT
TRBJ1-6 | . | . | TRBV6-5 | CASNDNSGAYSPLHF | TGTGCCAGCAATGACAATTCTGGGGCTTATTCACCCCTCCACTTT
TRBJ2-1 | . | . | TRBV6-5 | CASSPEGGTHNEQFF | TGTGCCAGCAGCCCTGAGGGGGGGACACACAATGAGCAGTTCTTC
TRBJ2-3 | . | TRBD2 | TRBV2 | CASSEESGLASTDTQYF | TGTGCCAGCAGTGAAGAATCGGGACTAGCAAGCACAGATACGCAGTATTTT
TRBJ1-2 | . | . | TRBV6-6 | CASNPRAGSANYGYTF | TGTGCCAGCAATCCTAGGGCAGGATCAGCTAACTATGGCTACACCTTC
TRBJ2-5 | . | . | TRBV14 | CASRLGETQYF | TGTGCCAGCAGACTCGGGGAGACCCAGTACTTC
TRBJ2-3 | . | TRBD1 | TRBV6-4 | CASSPRDRSTDTQYF | TGTGCCAGCAGCCCCCGGGACAGAAGCACAGATACGCAGTATTTT
TRBJ1-1 | few | . | TRBV7-9 | CASSLDGGIDRHTEAFF | TGTGCCAGCAGCTTAGATGGGGGGATCGACCGGCACACTGAAGCTTTCTTT
TRBJ2-7 | . | . | TRBV14 | CASSQALRAYEQYF | TGTGCCAGCAGCCAAGCCTTGAGGGCCTACGAGCAGTACTTC
TRBJ2-2 | . | . | TRBV5-1 | CASSLFIGGETGELFF | TGCGCCAGCAGCTTGTTCATTGGCGGGGAAACCGGGGAGCTGTTTTTT
TRBJ2-1 | . | . | TRBV9 | CASSVGVRVAYNEQFF | TGTGCCAGCAGCGTGGGGGTGAGGGTTGCCTACAATGAGCAGTTCTTC
TRBJ2-1 | . | . | TRBV28 | CASSLGYNEQFF | TGTGCCAGCAGTTTGGGATACAATGAGCAGTTCTTC
TRBJ1-5 | . | . | TRBV6-5 | CASNKGGQPQHF | TGTGCCAGCAACAAGGGGGGGCAGCCCCAGCATTTT
TRBJ2-5 | . | . | TRBV6-1 | CDLRSVRAAQETQYF | TGTGACCTGCGAAGCGTCAGGGCCGCCCAAGAGACCCAGTACTTC
TRBJ2-7 | . | . | TRBV6-5 | CASRKIYPQGSEQYF | TGTGCCAGCAGAAAAATTTACCCCCAGGGTAGCGAGCAGTACTTC
TRBJ1-5 | . | . | TRBV2 | CASRYGGGGNQPQHF | TGTGCCAGCAGATATGGTGGGGGAGGCAATCAGCCCCAGCATTTT
TRBJ1-4 | . | TRBD1 | TRBV6-5 | CASRKHGTGNEKLFF | TGTGCCAGCAGGAAGCACGGGACAGGGAATGAAAAACTGTTTTTT